Described below is a single T cell receptor beta chain sequence and its context. Its target is not known. This sample is part of a study of shared clonotypes between healthy human individuals. The V and J ends lost 0 bases and 4 bases respectively, with 11 bases between them. Germline V gives CDR1 SGHRS, CDR2 YFSETQ. This CDR3 spans 14 amino acids. The authors combined CD45RO+ cells with CCR7-negative CD45RA+ TemRA cells as CD8 memory. Deep was the level used in running the assay. Profiled with immunoSEQ multiplex PCR; TCRdb holds only in-frame clones, not every one. The repertoire holds some 100,000 clones, more than 65% seen once, with about 22% in the top ten. Regarding the study as a whole: Memory subsets generally showed smaller estimated richness than naive subsets did. How much donors shared clonotypes was expected to be affected by sequencing depth.

The origin of this receptor is a woman in her 30s in good health. The specimen sequenced was memory CD8+ T cells sorted from blood. Subset denoted: CD45RO+ cells pooled with CCR7-negative TemRA cells. V is TRBV5-1 and J is TRBJ2-7; either TRBD1 or TRBD2 may fit D (7 bases each). The CDR3 region is CASSLDRGGYEQYF. The CDR3 bases are TGCGCCAGCAGCTTGGACAGGGGAGGGTACGAGCAGTACTTC.